This record concerns one T cell receptor (beta chain) sequence. This clone is a singleton in its sample. The clone's antigen remains unknown. Within one base of it there is no much larger clone, and no base qualities were kept. This record comes from a study of blood T cell repertoires in COVID-19 (dated by TCRdb to about 2020). About the investigation overall: Samples covering the acute and convalescent phases of COVID-19 were provided by collaborators in the United States, Italy and Spain. The prospective study material was composed of cDNA or gDNA derived from T cells, B-cell-depleted T cells, or PBMCs. A de-identified subject ID, COVID-19 status, age in years and sex were almost always included in the sample metadata. A freely available public database, intended as a resource for researchers studying the immune response to SARS-CoV-2, is where the repertoires were released. The dataset comprised deeply sampled blood TCRbeta repertoires from subjects exposed to, actively infected with, or recovered from COVID-19. HLA class I and class II types, where available, came from metadata supplied by the sample provider rather than from assay-based typing. Samples were obtained from the ongoing ImmuneRACE study (first 160 participants) and from about 1,300 subjects provided by 6 global collaborators.

Enrolling through a virtual design, the prospective study's participants ranged in age from roughly 18 to 100 years and lived across 20 to 25 United States geographic areas. In the prospective study, participants were assigned to cohorts based on the clinical history participants reported in a screening survey and a study questionnaire. Mobile phlebotomists in the prospective study collected whole blood, serum and a nasopharyngeal or oropharyngeal swab from every participant. Prospective study participants could optionally give additional blood draws and questionnaires over a 2-month period. Prospective study blood samples were shipped either frozen or at room temperature before DNA extraction. The immunoSEQ Assay, a bias-controlled multiplex PCR, was used to amplify TCRbeta CDR3 regions from genomic DNA. The study's processing was this. Within the assay, amplification of reference gene primers was used to estimate how many nucleated cells each sample contained. To quantify the absolute abundance of each unique TCRbeta CDR3 rearrangement, sequence reads were collapsed and filtered. Productive Simpson clonality was computed per sample as the square root of Simpson's diversity index over productive rearrangements. Not all clones reach the TCRdb copy of this immuneACCESS table, which keeps in-frame sequences only. Checked studies attribute under half of the gap to unresolved V genes and leave the rest unexplained. Clone size and V and J calls were adopted from that table, with D and trimming inferred from the DNA. Across this sample there are a few hundred thousand clones, with approximately 86% seen only once. Together, the top ten hold approximately 10% of the sample.

The investigation overall reported the following: The amount of clinical and demographic metadata varied by source and participant and was provided uncurated.

The CDR3, cysteine through phenylalanine, is 15 amino acids long. The sequence is cut down to CDR3 DNA, 45 bases in frame from base 1. V is pruned by 3 bases and J by 2 bases, leaving 4 bases of the junction without a gene match. Looking up the germline V gene yields CDR1 MGHRA and CDR2 YSYEKL. The chain joins TRBV4-1 to TRBJ2-5, with TRBD2 identical over 9 junction bases. Specimen: PBMCs or T cells enriched from blood (not recorded which). The source of this sequence is a man between 18 and 35 years old with acute COVID-19. The CDR3 in this case is CASSQVTSGQETQYF. The DNA sequence is given as TGCGCCAGCAGCCAGGTGACTAGCGGACAAGAGACCCAGTACTTC.